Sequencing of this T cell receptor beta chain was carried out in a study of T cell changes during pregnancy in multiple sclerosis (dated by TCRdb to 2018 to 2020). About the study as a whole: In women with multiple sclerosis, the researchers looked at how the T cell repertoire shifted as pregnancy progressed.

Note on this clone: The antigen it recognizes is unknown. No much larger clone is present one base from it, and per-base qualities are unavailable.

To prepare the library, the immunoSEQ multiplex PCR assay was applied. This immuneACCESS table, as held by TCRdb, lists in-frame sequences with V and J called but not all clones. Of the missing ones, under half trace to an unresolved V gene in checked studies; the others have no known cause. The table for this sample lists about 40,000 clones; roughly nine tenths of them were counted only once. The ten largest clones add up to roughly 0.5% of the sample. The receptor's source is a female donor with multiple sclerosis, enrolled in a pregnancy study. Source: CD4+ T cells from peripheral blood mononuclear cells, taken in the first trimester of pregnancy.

The CDR3 in this case is CASSQQGANTEAFF. The DNA sequence is TGCGCCAGCAGTCAACAGGGGGCGAACACTGAAGCTTTCTTT. The sequence is built from TRBV5-1 and TRBJ1-1; 9 central nucleotides agree with TRBD1. CDR1 and CDR2, per the germline V gene, are SGHRS and YFSETQ. CDR3 length: 14 amino acids, cysteine to phenylalanine. The read is trimmed to its CDR3 DNA, 42 bases read in frame from base 1. V is cut back by 5 bases and J by 1 base, with 3 bases in the junction unmatched.